The 30 T cell receptor beta chains listed next were all sequenced from one sample in a study of CD8+ T cells in alopecia areata. RNA was isolated and reverse transcribed to cDNA, the sequencing template. TCRdb's copy holds only in-frame clones and misses some; the assay was immunoSEQ multiplex PCR. This table has around 210,000 clones, around 50% appearing once. Sequenced input: CD8+ T cells sorted from blood. Receptor source: a human donor in good health.

The chain couples TRBV6-1 to TRBJ2-5; D remains unclear. V was shortened by 10 bases and J by 1 base, with 13 bases between the two germline ends. This CDR3 is built from 13 residues. Germline V gene data show CDR1 as MNHNS and CDR2 as SASEGT. The CDR3 nucleotides are TGTGCCAAGTCTAGAACCATCCAAGAGACCCAGTACTTC. Its protein product is CAKSRTIQETQYF.

The chain links TRBV11-2 to TRBJ2-7; 7 bases fit TRBD2. V lost 5 bases to trimming and J lost 6 bases; unmatched junction nucleotides: 1. CDR3 size: 11 residues. Germline V gives CDR1 SGHAT, CDR2 FQNNGV. CDR3 sequence reads: CASSPGGEQYF. CDR3 nucleotides: TGTGCCAGCAGCCCGGGGGGCGAGCAGTACTTC.

This clone showed up just once. The rearrangement links TRBV11-2 to TRBJ2-3; D unresolved. Germline CDR1 SGHAT, CDR2 FQNNGV. The ends were cut back, 2 bases at V and 2 bases at J, with 5 bases in the middle. CDR3 size: 13 residues. The CDR3 protein is CASSLQITDTQYF. DNA of the CDR3: TGTGCCAGCAGCTTACAGATCACAGATACGCAGTATTTT.

This clone was observed a handful of times. The rearrangement links TRBV7-9 to TRBJ2-6; the D is unclear. Germline V CDR1 and CDR2: SEHNR, FQNEAQ (reference sequence). With 3 bases removed from V and 0 bases from J, the gap between germline ends came to 9 bases. There are 16 residues in the CDR3. CDR3 sequence (DNA): TGTGCCAGCAGCTTTGGCATGCTCTCTGGGGCCAACGTCCTGACTTTC. Amino acids: CASSFGMLSGANVLTF.

The gene calls are TRBV29-1 and TRBJ1-2; unclear D gene. CDR1 and CDR2 (germline): SQVTM, ANQGSEA. V shed 3 bases and J shed 3 bases, with 11 bases lying between them. This CDR3 is 13 amino acids long. The CDR3 sequence: CSVDSPDHYGYTF. As DNA, the CDR3 is TGCAGCGTTGATAGCCCAGATCACTATGGCTACACCTTC.

V usage is TRBV29-1 and J usage is TRBJ2-7; 8 nucleotides line up with TRBD2. V lost 4 bases and J lost 4; bases outside the gene matches: 3. This CDR3 is built from 12 residues. Germline V gene sequence: CDR1 SQVTM, CDR2 ANQGSEA. The CDR3 DNA follows: TGCAGCGTTGTTGCTAGCGGGTACGAGCAGTACTTC. Its translation is CSVVASGYEQYF.

The gene calls are TRBV7-9 and TRBJ2-7; 7 nucleotides agree with TRBD1. The CDR3 totals 14 residues. CDR1 and CDR2 from the germline V gene are SEHNR and FQNEAQ (reference sequence). V gave up 8 bases and J gave up 1 base; unmatched junction bases: 8. Written as DNA, the CDR3 is TGTGCCAGCGCCCTTTCGACAGGGTCCTACGAGCAGTACTTC. As protein: CASALSTGSYEQYF.

There are a few counts of this clone. The V and J genes are TRBV19 and TRBJ1-1; a weak D match, TRBD1 (6 bases). The germline gives CDR1 LNHDA, CDR2 SQIVND (reference sequence). V was pared by 8 bases and J by 4 bases, with 11 bases between. This CDR3 region has 12 residues. The CDR3 coding sequence is TGTGCCAGTCAACAGGGCGGCACTGAAGCTTTCTTT. This codes for CASQQGGTEAFF.

V gene TRBV6-5 combines with J gene TRBJ1-1; the match to TRBD1 covers 10 bases. The V segment lost 3 bases and the J segment 7 bases; nucleotides outside the gene matches: 8. The CDR3 is 15 amino acids. Germline lookup yields CDR1 MNHEY and CDR2 SVGAGI. The CDR3 protein is CASSYHLTGGGEAFF. The DNA of the CDR3 is TGTGCCAGCAGTTATCATTTGACAGGGGGCGGTGAAGCTTTCTTT.

The V call is TRBV6-1, the J call TRBJ2-5; tentative D call: TRBD2 (5 bases). Trimming stripped 6 bases from V and 5 bases from J, with 16 bases between. This CDR3 region has 14 residues. CDR1 is MNHNS, CDR2 SASEGT, per germline. This CDR3 is CASRVSEPGETQYF. CDR3 in DNA: TGTGCCAGCAGGGTGTCGGAACCGGGGGAGACCCAGTACTTC.

This chain connects TRBV29-1 to TRBJ2-7; TRBD2 is a possible D gene (6 bases). The V gene lost 3 bases and the J gene lost 0 bases, with 18 bases spanning the gap. This CDR3 has 16 amino acids. Germline lookup yields CDR1 SQVTM and CDR2 ANQGSEA. The CDR3 here is CSVDGLRAGSSYEQYF. CDR3 sequence (DNA): TGCAGCGTTGACGGGTTAAGGGCCGGGAGCTCCTACGAGCAGTACTTC.

The chain employs TRBV29-1 and TRBJ1-2, with 8 bases fitting TRBD1. This CDR3 is built from 14 residues. V was pared by 4 bases and J by 6 bases, with 10 bases of the junction left unmatched. The germline gives CDR1 SQVTM, CDR2 ANQGSEA. CDR3 residues: CSVGSGGGGNGYTF. CDR3 coding DNA: TGCAGCGTTGGTTCAGGGGGCGGTGGAAATGGCTACACCTTC. Together with reference TRBV29-1 and TRBJ1-2, the CDR3 gives the full variable domain: SAVISQKPSRDICQRGTSLTIQCQVDSQVTMMFWYRQQPGQSLTLIATANQGSEATYESGFVIDKFPISRPNLTFSTLTVSNMSPEDSSIYLCSVGSGGGGNGYTFGSGTRLTVV.

The V gene is TRBV11-2, the J gene TRBJ2-5; 10 positions match TRBD2. Germline-derived CDR1 and CDR2 are SGHAT and FQNNGV. Losses at the gene ends were 5 bases for V and 0 bases for J; bases not matched to a gene: 9. The CDR3 loop spans 17 amino acids. CDR3 amino acids: CASSPGSGGAYQETQYF. CDR3 coding DNA: TGTGCCAGCAGCCCAGGGAGCGGGGGGGCCTACCAAGAGACCCAGTACTTC. Based on the CDR3 plus reference TRBV11-2 and TRBJ2-5, the full variable domain is EAGVAQSPRYKIIEKRQSVAFWCNPISGHATLYWYQQILGQGPKLLIQFQNNGVVDDSQLPKDRFSAERLKGVDSTLKIQPAKLEDSAVYLCASSPGSGGAYQETQYFGPGTRLLVL.

The rearrangement links TRBV5-1 to TRBJ2-3, with D perhaps matching TRBD2 (5 bases). Germline-derived CDR1 and CDR2 are SGHRS and YFSETQ. With 1 base removed from V and 6 bases from J, the gap between germline ends came to 15 bases. The CDR3 runs 15 residues. The CDR3 coding sequence is TGCGCCAGCAGCTTGACGGAACTAGTCGGGGATACGCAGTATTTT. It specifies CASSLTELVGDTQYF.

The genes are TRBV11-2 and TRBJ2-1; 7 bases line up with TRBD1. The CDR3 is 14 amino acids. The junction had 11 bases not matched to a gene; V was cut back by 5 bases and J by 10 bases. Looked up from germline, CDR1 is SGHAT and CDR2 is FQNNGV. The CDR3 here is CASSPRQGLREQFF. The CDR3 DNA is TGTGCCAGCAGCCCCCGACAGGGCCTTAGGGAGCAGTTCTTC.

The J gene is TRBJ1-2, the V gene TRBV5-1; D gene ambiguous. The CDR3 contains 12 residues. The V and J ends lost 2 bases and 6 bases respectively, with 8 bases between them. The V gene's germline CDR1 is SGHRS and CDR2 YFSETQ. This chain's CDR3 is CASSFGGNGYTF. The CDR3 DNA is TGCGCCAGCAGCTTCGGAGGGAATGGCTACACCTTC.

This chain links TRBV15 with TRBJ2-2; perhaps TRBD2 as D (6 bases). This CDR3 comprises 15 residues. Germline CDR1 and CDR2: LNHNV and YYDKDF (reference sequence). The DNA for the CDR3 is TGTGCAACCGCCGGGAGTGGAGGCAACACCGGGGAGCTGTTTTTT. Its protein is CATAGSGGNTGELFF. The whole variable domain, filled in from reference TRBV15 and TRBJ2-2, reads DAMVIQNPRYQVTQFGKPVTLSCSQTLNHNVMYWYQQKSSQAPKLLFHYYDKDFNNEADTPDNFQSRRPNTSFCFLDIRSPGLGDTAMYLCATAGSGGNTGELFFGEGSRLTVL.

The genes are TRBV29-1 and TRBJ2-1, with 7 bases matching TRBD1. J was trimmed by 4 bases and V by 6 bases; bases with no gene match: 12. The germline V gene encodes CDR1 SQVTM and CDR2 ANQGSEA. The CDR3 is 15 amino acids. The CDR3 region is CSVLTGALLYNEQFF. CDR3 DNA sequence: TGCAGCGTCTTAACAGGGGCCCTTCTATACAATGAGCAGTTCTTC.

The chain recombines TRBV30 with TRBJ1-5; the D gene is possibly TRBD1 (5 bases). Germline CDR1 is GTSNPN and CDR2 is SVGIG (reference sequence). The CDR3 extends over 13 amino acids. Trimming stripped 2 bases from V and 5 bases from J, with 10 bases between. Here the CDR3 DNA reads TGTGCCTGGAGTAGGGGAATGCATCAGCCCCAGCATTTT. It is translated as CAWSRGMHQPQHF.

The gene calls are TRBV29-1 and TRBJ1-1, with D possibly matching TRBD1 (5 bases). The germline V gene has CDR1 SQVTM and CDR2 ANQGSEA. The CDR3 is 12 residues long. The V end was cut by 5 bases, the J end by 4 bases, with 11 bases between. CDR3 in DNA: TGCAGCGTTCGACCGAGGGGCACTGAAGCTTTCTTT. As protein: CSVRPRGTEAFF.

The chain recombines TRBV29-1 with TRBJ1-2, with TRBD1 matching over 10 bases. CDR1 is SQVTM and CDR2 is ANQGSEA in the germline V gene. There are 14 residues in the CDR3. Trimming at V came to 7 bases and at J to 4 bases, leaving 9 bases not matched to a gene. CDR3 protein: CSAGTGAPPYGYTF. DNA of the CDR3: TGCAGCGCCGGGACAGGGGCCCCCCCCTATGGCTACACCTTC.

The gene calls are TRBV29-1 and TRBJ1-1; D unclear. Germline-derived CDR1 and CDR2 are SQVTM and ANQGSEA. Between the trimmed V and J ends, which lost 3 bases and 5 bases, there was a span of 7 bases. This CDR3 has 11 amino acids. The DNA of the CDR3 is TGCAGCGTTGACTGGAGAACTGAAGCTTTCTTT. Its translation is CSVDWRTEAFF.

This chain uses TRBV4-1 with TRBJ2-7; tentatively, D is TRBD1 (5 bases). V shed 4 bases and J shed 2 bases, with 15 bases lying between them. Germline loops: CDR1 MGHRA, CDR2 YSYEKL. The CDR3 spans 15 residues. This CDR3 is CASSPGGASPYEQYF. In DNA, the CDR3 is TGCGCCAGCAGCCCCGGTGGGGCAAGTCCCTACGAGCAGTACTTC.

This clone appeared many times. This rearrangement joins TRBV29-1 to TRBJ2-7; tentative D call: TRBD1 (5 bases). The V end lost 6 bases, the J end lost 2 bases, and 11 bases lay between the germline ends. The CDR3 length is 12 residues. Germline V gene lookup returns CDR1 SQVTM and CDR2 ANQGSEA. The CDR3 region is CSVPQGAYEQYF. The DNA of the CDR3 is TGCAGCGTGCCCCAGGGTGCCTACGAGCAGTACTTC.

The chain joins TRBV7-8 to TRBJ2-3; D is perhaps TRBD2 (7 bases). The V gene lost 1 base and the J gene lost 5 bases, with 10 bases spanning the gap. The V gene's germline CDR1 is SGHVS and CDR2 FQNEAQ. The CDR3 covers 14 residues. The CDR3 DNA is TGTGCCAGCAGCTTAGGGCGGGGGCTAGATACGCAGTATTTT. Residues: CASSLGRGLDTQYF. The full variable domain, with the rest looked up from reference TRBV7-8 and TRBJ2-3, is GAGVSQSPRYKVAKRGQDVALRCDPISGHVSLFWYQQALGQGPEFLTYFQNEAQLDKSGLPSDRFFAERPEGSVSTLKIQRTQQEDSAVYLCASSLGRGLDTQYFGPGTRLTVL.

The V and J genes are TRBV5-1 and TRBJ2-1; 7 bases line up with TRBD2. The CDR3 spans 15 residues. CDR1 is SGHRS and CDR2 is YFSETQ in the germline V gene. The trim removed 0 bases at V and 9 bases at J, leaving 9 bases unmatched. CDR3 protein: CASSLVWTSLGEQFF. CDR3 nucleotide sequence: TGCGCCAGCAGCTTGGTGTGGACTAGTCTCGGTGAGCAGTTCTTC.

This clone was detected a few times. The V gene is TRBV27, the J gene TRBJ2-7; no clear D gene. Germline V gives CDR1 MNHEY, CDR2 SMNVEV (reference sequence). V gave up 3 bases and J gave up 3 bases, with 9 bases separating them. This CDR3 has 13 amino acids. This CDR3 is CASSFMGFYEQYF. CDR3 DNA: TGTGCCAGCAGTTTTATGGGTTTCTACGAGCAGTACTTC.

The V call is TRBV27, the J call TRBJ2-5, with D possibly being TRBD1 (5 bases). Germline loops: CDR1 MNHEY, CDR2 SMNVEV (reference sequence). CDR3 length: 16 amino acids. V gave up 5 bases and J gave up 0 bases, with 16 bases separating them. DNA of the CDR3: TGTGCCAGCAGTCCTAGAAGGCAGGGCGACCAAGAGACCCAGTACTTC. Translation gives CASSPRRQGDQETQYF.

V usage is TRBV11-2 and J usage is TRBJ1-1, with D unclear. Trimming took 3 bases from V and 2 from J, leaving 7 bases between them. CDR3 size: 13 residues. Germline-derived CDR1 and CDR2 are SGHAT and FQNNGV. CDR3 protein: CASSFWRNTEAFF. The CDR3 DNA reads as TGTGCCAGCAGCTTTTGGCGTAACACTGAAGCTTTCTTT.

This clone was seen a few times. The chain links TRBV2 to TRBJ2-1; TRBD2 agrees at 12 bases. J gave up 10 bases and V 6 bases, and 10 bases lay outside the gene matches. Germline V gene lookup returns CDR1 SNHLY and CDR2 FYNNEI. The CDR3 runs 15 residues. This chain's CDR3 is CASRDPSGGAFEQFF. The CDR3, as DNA: TGTGCCAGCAGAGACCCTAGCGGGGGGGCTTTCGAGCAGTTCTTC. The whole variable domain, filled in from reference TRBV2 and TRBJ2-1, reads EPEVTQTPSHQVTQMGQEVILRCVPISNHLYFYWYRQILGQKVEFLVSFYNNEISEKSEIFDDQFSVERPDGSNFTLKIRSTKLEDSAMYFCASRDPSGGAFEQFFGPGTRLTVL.